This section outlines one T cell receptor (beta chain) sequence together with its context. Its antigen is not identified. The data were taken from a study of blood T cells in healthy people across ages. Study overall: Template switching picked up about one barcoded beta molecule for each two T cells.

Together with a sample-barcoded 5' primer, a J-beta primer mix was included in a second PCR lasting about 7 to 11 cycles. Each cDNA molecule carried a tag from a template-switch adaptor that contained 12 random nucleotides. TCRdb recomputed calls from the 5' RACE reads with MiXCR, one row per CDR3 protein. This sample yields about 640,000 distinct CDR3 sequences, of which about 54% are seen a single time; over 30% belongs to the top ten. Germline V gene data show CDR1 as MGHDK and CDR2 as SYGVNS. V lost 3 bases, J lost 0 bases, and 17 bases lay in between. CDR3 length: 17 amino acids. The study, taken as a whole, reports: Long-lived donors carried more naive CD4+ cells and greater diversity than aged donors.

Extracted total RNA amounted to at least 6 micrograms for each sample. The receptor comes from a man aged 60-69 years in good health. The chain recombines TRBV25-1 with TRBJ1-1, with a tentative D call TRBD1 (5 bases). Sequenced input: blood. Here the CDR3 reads CASSETDSPSMNTEAFF. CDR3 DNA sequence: TGTGCCAGCAGTGAGACCGACAGTCCAAGTATGAACACTGAAGCTTTCTTT.